A selection of T cell receptor beta chains follows, all from one sample in a study of CD8+CD57+ T cells in acquired aplastic anemia. TCRdb itself ran the reads through MiXCR, one entry per CDR3 protein. This table holds about 400,000 distinct CDR3 sequences, around 72% found once. Sequencing was done on a sample of sorted CD4+, CD8+, or CD8+CD57+ T cells (not recorded which) from PBMCs. All receptors come from a human donor in good health, serving as a control. Each CDR3 is given with its conserved first and last residue. D genes are given only for firm matches. The size field is filled for only some rows; it gives once, few, many or a size class.

size: -
J: TRBJ2-7
V: TRBV29-1
length: 13
D: TRBD2
DNA: TGCAGCGTTGAGGCGGGGGATCCCTACGAGCAGTACTGG
CDR3: CSVEAGDPYEQYW

size: -
J: TRBJ2-3
V: TRBV7-9
length: 14
D: -
DNA: TGTGCCAGCAGTTTCACGGGCCTAGGAGCTACGCAGTATTTT
CDR3: CASSFTGLGATQYF

size: many
J: TRBJ2-1
V: TRBV5-8
length: 18
D: -
DNA: TGTGCCAGCAGCTTGTGGCCCAGCAGCTCAAGCTCCTACAATGAGCAGTTCTTC
CDR3: CASSLWPSSSSSYNEQFF

size: many
J: TRBJ1-1
V: TRBV19
length: 14
D: -
DNA: TGTGCCAGTAGTATAGGGTGGGTGAACACTGAAGCTTTCTTT
CDR3: CASSIGWVNTEAFF

size: -
J: TRBJ1-5
V: TRBV7-8
length: 15
D: -
DNA: TGTGCCAGCAGCTTAGCTGGGCAGGCAAAAGGGCCCCAGCATTTT
CDR3: CASSLAGQAKGPQHF

size: -
J: TRBJ1-2
V: TRBV5-6
length: 17
D: -
DNA: TGTGCCAGCAGCTTGGGGGGTGGACAGCTATCTAACTATGGCTACACCTTC
CDR3: CASSLGGGQLSNYGYTF

size: -
J: TRBJ1-1
V: TRBV5-1
length: 14
D: TRBD1
DNA: TGCGCCAGCAGCCCAGGGACAGGTAGCACTGAAGCTTTCTTT
CDR3: CASSPGTGSTEAFF

size: few
J: TRBJ1-4
V: TRBV6-1
length: 15
D: -
DNA: TGTACCAGCAGTGATGGGAGTGCAACTAATGAAAAACTGTTTTTT
CDR3: CTSSDGSATNEKLFF

size: once
J: TRBJ1-1
V: TRBV5-6
length: 13
D: -
DNA: TGTGCCAGCAACCTTTACGGGGGCACTAAAGCTTTCTTT
CDR3: CASNLYGGTKAFF

size: -
J: TRBJ1-2
V: TRBV7-9
length: 12
D: -
DNA: TGTGCCAGCAGCGCCAGGGGATATGGCTACACCTTC
CDR3: CASSARGYGYTF

size: -
J: TRBJ2-5
V: TRBV2
length: 15
D: -
DNA: TGTGCCAGCAGTCGACGCCTCGGGGGCGGAGAGACCCAGTACTTC
CDR3: CASSRRLGGGETQYF

size: -
J: TRBJ1-6
V: TRBV9
length: 14
D: -
DNA: TGTGCCAGCAGCCGACCAGGGAGGAATTCACCCCTCCACTTT
CDR3: CASSRPGRNSPLHF

size: -
J: TRBJ1-1
V: TRBV7-4
length: 15
D: -
DNA: TGTGCCAGTAGTCCCCTCAAAGGGAGGGGCACGAAAGCTTTCTTT
CDR3: CASSPLKGRGTKAFF

size: -
J: TRBJ2-5
V: TRBV2
length: 15
D: -
DNA: TGTGCCAGCAGTGAAGCGCTTCGGCGGGAAGAGACCCAGTACTTC
CDR3: CASSEALRREETQYF

size: -
J: TRBJ1-2
V: TRBV10-3
length: 17
D: TRBD1
DNA: TGTGCCATCAGTGAGGGGGCCGTCCAGGGGGTAGGAGTAGGCTACACCTTC
CDR3: CAISEGAVQGVGVGYTF

size: -
J: TRBJ1-1
V: TRBV2
length: 14
D: -
DNA: TGTGCCAGCAGCGAACGGGCCCGCGGAGCTAAAGCTTTCTTT
CDR3: CASSERARGAKAFF

size: -
J: TRBJ1-6
V: TRBV7-2
length: 16
D: -
DNA: TGTGCCAGCAGCTTGCCGGCGCTCTATGGCTACACCTTCCTCCACTTT
CDR3: CASSLPALYGYTFLHF

size: -
J: TRBJ2-2
V: TRBV7-6
length: 16
D: -
DNA: TGTGCCAGCAGCTTAGTGGCAGTCGGGAACACCGGGGAGCTGTTTTTT
CDR3: CASSLVAVGNTGELFF

size: many
J: TRBJ1-4
V: TRBV19
length: 13
D: -
DNA: TGTGCCAGTAGGAGGGCAACTAATGAAAAACTGTTTTTT
CDR3: CASRRATNEKLFF

size: many
J: TRBJ2-7
V: TRBV6-1
length: 15
D: TRBD1
DNA: TGTGCCAGCAGTTTAAGGACAGGGAGTCTCGACGAGCAGTACTTC
CDR3: CASSLRTGSLDEQYF

size: few
J: TRBJ2-7
V: TRBV10-2
length: 12
D: -
DNA: TGCGCCAGCAGTGAAGGTTCCCACGAGCAGTACTTC
CDR3: CASSEGSHEQYF

size: few
J: TRBJ2-7
V: TRBV20-1
length: 15
D: TRBD2
DNA: TGCAGTGCTAGTGGGGGACTAGCGGGGGATTACGAGCAGTACTTC
CDR3: CSASGGLAGDYEQYF

size: many
J: TRBJ2-1
V: TRBV19
length: 19
D: TRBD2
DNA: TGTGCCAGTAGTACAGGGAGGGTCTTGATGCGTGGGGGGTACAATGAGCAGTTCTTC
CDR3: CASSTGRVLMRGGYNEQFF

size: many
J: TRBJ2-4
V: TRBV2
length: 15
D: -
DNA: TGTGCCAGCAGGGCTTCGGTGGAGGGGGGAAACATTCAGTACTTC
CDR3: CASRASVEGGNIQYF

size: -
J: TRBJ1-4
V: TRBV20-1
length: 14
D: TRBD1
DNA: TGCAGTGCTAGGGGGGGACAGGGGTCGGGAAAACTGTTTTTT
CDR3: CSARGGQGSGKLFF

size: -
J: TRBJ1-5
V: TRBV2
length: 14
D: -
DNA: TGTGCCAGCAGTTCCGAGCTGGGTGAGCAGCTCCAGCATTTT
CDR3: CASSSELGEQLQHF

size: few
J: TRBJ1-1
V: TRBV6-5
length: 14
D: TRBD1
DNA: TGTGCCAGCAGCACCAGGGGGGGGGGCACTGAAGCTTTCTTT
CDR3: CASSTRGGGTEAFF

size: once
J: TRBJ2-1
V: TRBV5-1
length: 16
D: -
DNA: TGTGCCAGCAGCCTAGATCGGGCAGGGAACTACAATGAGCAGTTCTTC
CDR3: CASSLDRAGNYNEQFF

size: -
J: TRBJ1-4
V: TRBV30
length: 15
D: -
DNA: TGTGCCTGGACCCGAAACGGTTCACCTAATGAAAAACTGTTTTTT
CDR3: CAWTRNGSPNEKLFF

size: many
J: TRBJ2-5
V: TRBV9
length: 14
D: -
DNA: TGTGCCAGCAGCGCACTTTCCCACCAAGAGACCCAGTACTTC
CDR3: CASSALSHQETQYF

size: -
J: TRBJ1-6
V: TRBV5-1
length: 16
D: -
DNA: TGTGCCAGCAGCTTAGGGGGGCCCTCCTATAATTCACCCCTCCACTTT
CDR3: CASSLGGPSYNSPLHF